This entry is about one T cell receptor (beta chain). Antigen: not known. Germline V gene sequence: CDR1 MDHEN, CDR2 SYDVKM. This CDR3 comprises 15 residues. J lost 3 bases, V lost 5 bases, and 9 bases had no gene match. The PCR employed 60 Vbeta primers together with 13 Jbeta primers. Clones were read by immunoSEQ multiplex PCR, and TCRdb kept only the in-frame ones, dropping some. Of 140,000 to 150,000 clones in the sample, around four fifths are singletons; the top ten hold around 2.5%. This record belongs to a study of cytomegalovirus exposure and HLA in healthy donors. General observations from the study: A previous analysis found most TCR beta V segments productive roughly 87% or roughly 30% of the time. Most CMV-associated TCR beta chains were later found to appear HLA-restricted.

Specimen: PBMCs. This TCR was sampled from a boy aged 2 to 10 in good health and CMV-seronegative. The chain couples TRBV28 to TRBJ2-7, with TRBD2 matching 8 bases. The CDR3 region has the DNA TGTGCCAGCAGTCCTCGGGAGGGCTCTTACTACGAGCAGTACTTC. Its protein is CASSPREGSYYEQYF. Using reference TRBV28 and TRBJ2-7 for the parts outside the CDR3, the full variable domain is DVKVTQSSRYLVKRTGEKVFLECVQDMDHENMFWYRQDPGLGLRLIYFSYDVKMKEKGDIPEGYSVSREKKERFSLILESASTNQTSMYLCASSPREGSYYEQYFGPGTRLTVT.